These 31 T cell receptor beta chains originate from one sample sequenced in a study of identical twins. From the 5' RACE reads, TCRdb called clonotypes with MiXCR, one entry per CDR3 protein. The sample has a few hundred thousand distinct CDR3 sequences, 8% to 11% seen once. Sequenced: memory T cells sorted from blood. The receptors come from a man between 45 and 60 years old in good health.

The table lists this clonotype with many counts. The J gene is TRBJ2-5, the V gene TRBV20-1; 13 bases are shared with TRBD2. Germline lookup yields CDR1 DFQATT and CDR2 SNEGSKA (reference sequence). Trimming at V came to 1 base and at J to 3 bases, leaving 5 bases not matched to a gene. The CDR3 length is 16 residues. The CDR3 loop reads CSARGYGLAGEETQYF. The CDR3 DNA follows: TGCAGTGCTAGAGGCTACGGACTAGCGGGAGAAGAGACCCAGTACTTC.

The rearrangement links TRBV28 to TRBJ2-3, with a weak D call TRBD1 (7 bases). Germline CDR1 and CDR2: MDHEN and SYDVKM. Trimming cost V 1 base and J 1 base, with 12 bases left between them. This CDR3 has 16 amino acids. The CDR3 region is CASSLSGGSRTDTQYF. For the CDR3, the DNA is TGTGCCAGCAGTTTATCAGGGGGGAGCCGCACAGATACGCAGTATTTT.

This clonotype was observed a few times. CDR3 sequence (DNA): TGTGCCACCAGTGTTGGCGGGGAAGCCAAAAACATTCAGTACTTC. This gives the protein CATSVGGEAKNIQYF. The V and J genes are TRBV24-1 and TRBJ2-4; D is perhaps TRBD2 (6 bases). Deletions cut 5 bases from V and 0 bases from J, with 10 bases between. The CDR3 runs to 15 residues. Germline V gives CDR1 KGHDR, CDR2 SFDVKD.

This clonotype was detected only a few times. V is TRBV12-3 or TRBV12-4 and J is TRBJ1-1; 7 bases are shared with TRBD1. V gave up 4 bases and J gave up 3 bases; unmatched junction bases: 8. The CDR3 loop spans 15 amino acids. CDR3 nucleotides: TGTGCCAGCAGTTCCTACAGGGGAGGGGACACTGAAGCTTTCTTT. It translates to CASSSYRGGDTEAFF.

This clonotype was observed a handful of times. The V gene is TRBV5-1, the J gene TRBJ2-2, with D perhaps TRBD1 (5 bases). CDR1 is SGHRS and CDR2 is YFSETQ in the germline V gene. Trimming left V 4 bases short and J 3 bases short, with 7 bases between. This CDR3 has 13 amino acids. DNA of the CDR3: TGCGCCAGCAGCGGGGCGGACACCGGGGAGCTGTTTTTT. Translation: CASSGADTGELFF.

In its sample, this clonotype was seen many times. DNA for the CDR3: TGTGCCAGCAGCCTGGGACTAGCGAGAGGAGACATTCAGTACTTC. Its translation: CASSLGLARGDIQYF. This chain joins TRBV11-2 and TRBJ2-4; TRBD2 agrees at 10 bases. The V and J ends lost 5 bases and 8 bases, in that order; junction bases with no gene match: 9. CDR1 is SGHAT and CDR2 is FQNNGV in the germline V gene. CDR3 length equals 15 residues.

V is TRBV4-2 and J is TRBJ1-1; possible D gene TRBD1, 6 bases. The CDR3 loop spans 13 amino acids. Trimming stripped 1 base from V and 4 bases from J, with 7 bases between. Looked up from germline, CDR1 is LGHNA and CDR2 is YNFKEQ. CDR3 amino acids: CASSQGTATEAFF. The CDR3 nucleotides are TGTGCCAGCAGCCAAGGGACAGCCACTGAAGCTTTCTTT.

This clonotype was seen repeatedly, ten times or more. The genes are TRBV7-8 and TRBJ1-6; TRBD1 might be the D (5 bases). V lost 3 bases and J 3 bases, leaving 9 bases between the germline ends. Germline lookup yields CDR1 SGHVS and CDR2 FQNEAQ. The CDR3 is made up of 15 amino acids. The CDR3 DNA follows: TGTGCCAGCAGCTTTAGACAGCACTATAATTCACCCCTCCACTTT. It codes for CASSFRQHYNSPLHF.

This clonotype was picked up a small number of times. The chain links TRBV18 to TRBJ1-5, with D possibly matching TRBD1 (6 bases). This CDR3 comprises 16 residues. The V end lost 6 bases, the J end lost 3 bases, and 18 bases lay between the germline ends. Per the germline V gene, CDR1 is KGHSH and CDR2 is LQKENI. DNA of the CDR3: TGTGCCAGCTCTCTTGGGACAATCGGGACCAATCAGCCCCAGCATTTT. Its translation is CASSLGTIGTNQPQHF.

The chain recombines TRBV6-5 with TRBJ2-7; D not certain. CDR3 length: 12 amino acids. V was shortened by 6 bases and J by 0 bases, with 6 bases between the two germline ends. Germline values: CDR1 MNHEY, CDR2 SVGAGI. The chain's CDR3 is CASRDTSYEQYF. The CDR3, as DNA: TGTGCCAGCAGAGACACCTCCTACGAGCAGTACTTC.

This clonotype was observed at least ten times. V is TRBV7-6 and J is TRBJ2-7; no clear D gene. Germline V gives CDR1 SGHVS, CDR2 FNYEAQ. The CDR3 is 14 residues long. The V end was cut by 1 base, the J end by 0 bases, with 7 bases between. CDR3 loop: CASSLGATSYEQYF. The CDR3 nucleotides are TGTGCCAGCAGCTTAGGAGCTACCTCCTACGAGCAGTACTTC.

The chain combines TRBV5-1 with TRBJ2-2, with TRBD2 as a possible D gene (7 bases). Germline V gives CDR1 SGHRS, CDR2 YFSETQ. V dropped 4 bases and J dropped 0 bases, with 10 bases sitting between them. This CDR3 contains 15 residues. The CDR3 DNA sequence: TGCGCCAGCAGCCGGGGGGCAGCGAACACCGGGGAGCTGTTTTTT. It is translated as CASSRGAANTGELFF.

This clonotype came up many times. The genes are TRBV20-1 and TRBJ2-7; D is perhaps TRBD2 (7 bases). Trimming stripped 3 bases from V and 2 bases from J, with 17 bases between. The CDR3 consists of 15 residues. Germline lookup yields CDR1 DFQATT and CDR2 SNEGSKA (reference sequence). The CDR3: CSASAVGGGAYEQYF. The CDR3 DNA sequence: TGCAGTGCTAGCGCGGTCGGAGGGGGGGCCTACGAGCAGTACTTC.

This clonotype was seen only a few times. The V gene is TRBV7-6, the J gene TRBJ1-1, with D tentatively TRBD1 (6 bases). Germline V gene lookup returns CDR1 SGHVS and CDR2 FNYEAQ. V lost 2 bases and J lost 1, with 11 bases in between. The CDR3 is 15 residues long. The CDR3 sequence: CASSLRAQGNTEAFF. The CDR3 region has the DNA TGTGCCAGCAGCTTACGGGCACAGGGGAACACTGAAGCTTTCTTT.

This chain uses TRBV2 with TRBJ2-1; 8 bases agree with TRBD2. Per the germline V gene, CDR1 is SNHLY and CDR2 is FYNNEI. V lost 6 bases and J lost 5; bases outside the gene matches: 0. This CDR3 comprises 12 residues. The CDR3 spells CASRLADNEQFF. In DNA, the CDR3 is TGTGCCAGCAGACTAGCGGACAATGAGCAGTTCTTC.

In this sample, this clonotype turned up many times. The CDR3 bases are TGCAGTGCTAGAGGACTAGGAACCTACAATGAGCAGTTCTTC. It is translated as CSARGLGTYNEQFF. The chain combines TRBV20-1 with TRBJ2-1, with a tentative D call TRBD2 (6 bases). V shed 1 base and J shed 2 bases, with 9 bases lying between them. This CDR3 comprises 14 residues. The germline V gene encodes CDR1 DFQATT and CDR2 SNEGSKA (reference sequence).

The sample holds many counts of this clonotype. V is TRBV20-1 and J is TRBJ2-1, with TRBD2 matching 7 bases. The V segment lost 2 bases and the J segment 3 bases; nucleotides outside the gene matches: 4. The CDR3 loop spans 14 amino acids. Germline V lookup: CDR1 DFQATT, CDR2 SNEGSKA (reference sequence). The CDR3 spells CSARRLAVYNEQFF. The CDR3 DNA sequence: TGCAGTGCTAGAAGGCTAGCGGTCTACAATGAGCAGTTCTTC.

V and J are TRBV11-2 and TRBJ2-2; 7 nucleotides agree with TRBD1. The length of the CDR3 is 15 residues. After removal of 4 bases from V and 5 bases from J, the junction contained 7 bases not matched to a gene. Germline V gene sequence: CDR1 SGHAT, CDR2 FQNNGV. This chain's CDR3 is CASSSRQGRTGELFF. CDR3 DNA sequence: TGTGCCAGCAGCTCGAGACAGGGAAGGACCGGGGAGCTGTTTTTT.

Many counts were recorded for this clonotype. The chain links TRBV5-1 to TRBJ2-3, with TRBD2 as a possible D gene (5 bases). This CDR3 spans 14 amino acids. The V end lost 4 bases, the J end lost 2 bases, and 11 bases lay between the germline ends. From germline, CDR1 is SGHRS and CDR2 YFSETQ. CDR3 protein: CASSPPGNTDTQYF. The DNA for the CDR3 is TGCGCCAGCAGCCCCCCGGGAAACACAGATACGCAGTATTTT.

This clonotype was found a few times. The CDR3 protein is CASSQGRVYGYTF. The CDR3 DNA sequence: TGCGCCAGCAGTCAGGGGCGCGTCTATGGCTACACCTTC. This sequence joins TRBV10-2 and TRBJ1-2; D might be TRBD1 (6 bases). Germline loops: CDR1 WSHSY, CDR2 SAAADI. V was pared by 5 bases and J by 4 bases, with 11 bases between. CDR3 length: 13 residues.

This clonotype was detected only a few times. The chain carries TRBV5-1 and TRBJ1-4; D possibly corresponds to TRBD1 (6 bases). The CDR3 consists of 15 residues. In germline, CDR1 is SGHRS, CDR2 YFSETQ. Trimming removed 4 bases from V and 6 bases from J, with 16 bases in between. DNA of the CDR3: TGCGCCAGCAGCATATCCGGGACACCGGATGAAAAACTGTTTTTT. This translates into CASSISGTPDEKLFF.

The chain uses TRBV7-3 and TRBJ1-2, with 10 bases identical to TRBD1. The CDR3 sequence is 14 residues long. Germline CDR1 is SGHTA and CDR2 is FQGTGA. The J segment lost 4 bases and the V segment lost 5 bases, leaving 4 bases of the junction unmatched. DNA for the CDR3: TGTGCCAGCAGCACCGGACAGGGGGTCTATGGCTACACCTTC. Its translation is CASSTGQGVYGYTF.

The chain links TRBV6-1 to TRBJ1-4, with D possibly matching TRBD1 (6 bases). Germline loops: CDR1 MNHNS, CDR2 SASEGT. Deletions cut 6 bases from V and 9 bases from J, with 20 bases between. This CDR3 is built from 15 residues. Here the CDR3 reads CASSTEGQGRQKLFF. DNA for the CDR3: TGTGCCAGCAGCACTGAGGGACAAGGGCGACAAAAACTGTTTTTT.

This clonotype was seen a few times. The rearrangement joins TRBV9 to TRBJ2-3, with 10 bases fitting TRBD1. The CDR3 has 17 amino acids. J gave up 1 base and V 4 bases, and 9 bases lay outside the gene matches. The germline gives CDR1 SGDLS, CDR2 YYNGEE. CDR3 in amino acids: CASSPVGGQGGTDTQYF. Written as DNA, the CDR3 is TGTGCCAGCAGCCCAGTCGGTGGACAGGGGGGCACAGATACGCAGTATTTT.

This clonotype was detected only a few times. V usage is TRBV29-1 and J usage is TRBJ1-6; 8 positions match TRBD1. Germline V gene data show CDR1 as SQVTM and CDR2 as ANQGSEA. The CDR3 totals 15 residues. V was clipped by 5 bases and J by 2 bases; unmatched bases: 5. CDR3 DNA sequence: TGCAGCGTTAAGACAGGGGACGCCTATAATTCACCCCTCCACTTT. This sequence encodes CSVKTGDAYNSPLHF.

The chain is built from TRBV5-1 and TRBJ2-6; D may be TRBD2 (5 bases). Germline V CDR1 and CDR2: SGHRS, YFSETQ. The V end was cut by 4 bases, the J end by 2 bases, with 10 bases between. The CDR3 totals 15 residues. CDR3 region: CASSPDGAGANVLTF. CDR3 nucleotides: TGCGCCAGCAGCCCAGACGGGGCTGGGGCCAACGTCCTGACTTTC.

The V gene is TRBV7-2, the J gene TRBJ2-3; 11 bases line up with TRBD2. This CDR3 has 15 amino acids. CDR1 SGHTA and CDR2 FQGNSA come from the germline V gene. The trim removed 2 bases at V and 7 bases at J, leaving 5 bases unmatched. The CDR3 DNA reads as TGTGCCAGCAGCTTAACCGGGACTAGCGGTCATACGCAGTATTTT. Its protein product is CASSLTGTSGHTQYF.

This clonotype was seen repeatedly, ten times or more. The CDR3 here is CASSLAGKYNEQFF. The DNA of the CDR3 is TGTGCCAGCAGCTTAGCTGGCAAGTACAATGAGCAGTTCTTC. The genes are TRBV7-9 and TRBJ2-1; D is unclear. The CDR3 sequence is 14 residues long. CDR1 and CDR2 (germline): SEHNR, FQNEAQ (reference sequence). V was pared by 0 bases and J by 4 bases, with 7 bases between.

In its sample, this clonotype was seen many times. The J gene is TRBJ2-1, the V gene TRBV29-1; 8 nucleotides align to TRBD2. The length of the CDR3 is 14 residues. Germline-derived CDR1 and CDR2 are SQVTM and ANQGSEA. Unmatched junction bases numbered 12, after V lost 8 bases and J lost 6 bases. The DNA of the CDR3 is TGCAGCCTCACCGGGGGGGGACTAGGCAATGAGCAGTTCTTC. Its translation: CSLTGGGLGNEQFF.

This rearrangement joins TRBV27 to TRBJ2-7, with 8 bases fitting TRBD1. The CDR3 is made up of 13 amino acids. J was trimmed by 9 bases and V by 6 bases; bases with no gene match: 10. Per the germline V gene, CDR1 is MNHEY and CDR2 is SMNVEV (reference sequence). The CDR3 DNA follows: TGTGCCAGCAGGCCCGGGGGACAGGTCTCGCAGTACTTC. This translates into CASRPGGQVSQYF.

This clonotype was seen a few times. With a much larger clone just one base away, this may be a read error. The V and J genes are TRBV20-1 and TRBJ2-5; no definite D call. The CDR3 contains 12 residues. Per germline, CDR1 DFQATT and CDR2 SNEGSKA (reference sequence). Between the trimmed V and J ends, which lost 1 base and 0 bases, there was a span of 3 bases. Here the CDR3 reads CSARGYQETQYF. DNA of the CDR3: TGCAGTGCTAGAGGGTACCAAGAGACCCAGTACTTC.